Reported below is one T cell receptor (beta chain). This receptor's antigen is unknown. Per-base quality was not reported, and no clone a single base away is much larger than it. This entry belongs to a study of cytomegalovirus exposure and HLA in healthy donors listed by TCRdb under 2017. Broadly, across the study: An earlier analysis of some 500 of the donors reported more than 250 Gb of sequence data and 117 million unique TCR beta sequences from some 180 million T cells. Roughly 320 gigabases of sequencing data and approximately 91 million unique TCR sequences made up an early release that covered around 640 HLA-typed donors. The genetic ancestry cluster associated with self-reported Caucasian donors included 65% to 90% of the 398 genotyped donors. The study aimed to test whether signatures of past pathogen exposure could be identified by cataloging public T cell receptors. The study used immunosequencing to profile the T cell repertoires of several hundred subjects and linked those repertoires to cytomegalovirus serostatus. A separate validation cohort of roughly 120 different subjects was used in addition to the roughly 670-subject first cohort. To predict cytomegalovirus infection status, the study brought together high-throughput TCR immunosequencing, statistical association of individual TCRs with disease status, and machine learning. A later analysis re-examined previously published TCR beta repertoires from over 500 donors and added high-resolution HLA genotyping to investigate patterns of TCR occurrence. The later analysis used no new phenotypic data to find candidate immune exposures, relying instead on TCR beta sequences and their occurrence across donors. To decide whether each TCR beta V gene segment behaved as functional or pseudogenic, an earlier analysis of some 600 of the donors relied on high-throughput TCR beta sequencing. Donor age, sex, ethnicity and CMV serostatus were compiled alongside the repertoire data. A later genetic analysis used genome-wide SNP genotypes for about 55% of the 666 donors, treating that subset as a discovery cohort. All discovery cohort repertoires had been generated on a single sequencing platform. Class I and class II HLA loci were covered by the typing at four-digit resolution. The number of typed donors differed by locus: about 620-630 for A, B, C, DRB1 and DQB1; some 500 for DQA1; 606 for DPA1; and some 430 for DPB1. Because of strong linkage in the cohort, roughly 5 DR-DQ haplotypes were treated as single units for association and clustering. Across some 400 genotyped donors of the cohort, an average of roughly 200,000 unique TCR beta nucleotide sequences per donor were sequenced, and around 19% of those sequences were non-productive. Results and caveats for the whole study, not just this receptor: The authors suggested that the approach could potentially be extended to other disease states and immunological phenotypes. A cluster of highly shared sequence variants was judged likely to be a technical artifact of the sequencing pipeline. Compared with equally common non-associated chains, HLA-associated TCR beta chains in a later analysis were more clonally expanded and had lower generation probabilities. A further reported finding was that TCR beta sequences accurately predicted the HLA-A and HLA-B alleles for most subjects in the first cohort. Assigning TCR associations to individual alleles was difficult when HLA alleles, especially DR and DQ, strongly co-occurred. The study gave a list of roughly 150 TCR beta chains associated with cytomegalovirus. Sequencing depth was assumed to be roughly uniform across donors in the presence/absence analyses, though that assumption may not hold. According to a later genetic analysis, donors in an Asian-associated ancestry cluster had fewer N-insertions in productive TCRs than the approximately 670-donor mean. In a later genetic analysis, a missense DCLRE1C variant was associated with V-gene and J-gene trimming of TCR beta chains, and the association was replicated in an independent cohort. The earlier analysis of some 540 of the donors excluded about 16 rarely observed V segments, including chromosome 9 orphons, because counts were too low. Only TCR beta chains were sequenced in this cohort, and the absence of alpha or paired-chain data limited detectable features. The classifier was reported to diagnose cytomegalovirus status with high specificity and sensitivity in both the original cohort and the validation cohort. Because the 87-base-pair reads could not distinguish some IMGT-functional V segments, including TRBV6-2 and TRBV6-3, those segments were excluded. Correlated functional status among segregating V segments might be attributable to linkage disequilibrium, but an unknown experimental factor could not be ruled out. In a later analysis, 15,000 to 20,000 TCR beta sequences were associated with specific HLA alleles at a false discovery rate of 0.05. Immune exposure information for the cohort was limited to CMV serostatus. According to a later analysis, parvovirus B19, influenza, CMV and Epstein-Barr virus appeared linked to several top co-occurrence clusters. In a later analysis, the rate of TCR association differed among HLA loci, with DRB1 alleles having the most associated TCRs and HLA-C alleles having the fewest. HLA typing was unavailable for some donors at each locus, so association tests used only the typed subset. Most CMV-associated TCR beta chains appeared to be HLA-restricted in a later analysis, and the HLA associations seemed to be driven largely by CMV exposure. Three of the identified cytomegalovirus-associated TCR beta chains were confirmed in vitro to be specific for cytomegalovirus antigens. Across donors, most TCR sequences were observed very rarely, whereas some public TCRs were present in many individuals. Broadly in line with IMGT annotations, most TCR beta V segments showed up in productive rearrangements about 90% or about 30% of the time in an earlier analysis of several hundred of the donors.

Deletion took 3 bases off V and 6 bases off J, with a span of 11 bases between the germline ends. The CDR3 holds 14 amino acids from the cysteine to the phenylalanine. Only the CDR3 region is kept as DNA, spanning 42 bases read in frame from base 1. In the germline V gene, CDR1 corresponds to MDHEN and CDR2 to SYDVKM. Library method: the immunoSEQ multiplex PCR assay. For the multiplex PCR, a mixture combining 60 forward primers for TCR Vbeta segments and 13 reverse primers for TCR Jbeta segments was used. Amplification of the CDR3 region of rearranged TCR beta genes was performed with a multiplex PCR assay on genomic DNA. Amplified TCR beta libraries were sequenced as 87-base-pair reads on the Illumina HiSeq System. Per the source publication's procedure: In a later analysis, roughly 80 million unique TCR beta chains were counted across the 500 to 850 repertoires, and approximately 11 million of these chains were shared by at least two donors. A nearest-neighbor algorithm error-corrected the raw reads and collapsed the reads into unique sequences, merging closely related sequences to remove PCR and sequencing errors. V, D and J gene segments were assigned by aligning CDR3 sequences to IMGT reference sequences. Each retained sequence needed at least a six-nucleotide match to both a V gene segment and a J gene segment. A rearrangement counted as productive if the CDR3 had no stop codons and remained in frame with V and J, and every other rearrangement counted as non-productive. CDR3 was defined by IMGT convention, running from the second conserved V-encoded cysteine to the conserved J-encoded phenylalanine. The earlier analysis of 587 of the donors excluded sequences that lacked an unambiguous match to a single V gene segment. An earlier analysis of 550 to 650 of the donors classified V segments as functional when productive rearrangements were above 56.7% and as segregating when the standard deviation between donors was above 5%. To diagnose cytomegalovirus status from the catalog of TCR beta chain sequences, a statistical classification framework was built. In a later analysis, TCR nucleotide sequences were compared against IMGT/GENE-DB human TR gene sequences so that V and J genes could be assigned. A later analysis assigned CDR3 sequences and most-parsimonious VDJ recombination scenarios with the TCRdist pipeline. In a later analysis, each TCR beta chain was defined by its CDR3 amino acid sequence together with its V-gene family, and reads without a unique V-gene family were excluded. A later analysis removed 600 or so highly shared, low-generation-probability nucleotide sequences to deal with suspected cross-contamination and a sequencing artifact. For each public chain, a later analysis derived a clonal expansion index from normalized ranks of inferred template counts within each repertoire. Generation probabilities in a later analysis came from a VDJ recombination model fitted to out-of-frame rearrangements, and those results were checked against IGoR. Hypergeometric tests were used in a later analysis to score TCR-TCR, TCR-HLA and TCR-CMV co-occurrence, with a repertoire-size bias correction applied to the TCR pairs. In a later analysis, false discovery rates were estimated by permuting HLA or CMV assignments 20 times. A later analysis grouped co-occurring TCRs with DBSCAN, adding TCRdist sequence similarity when clustering within HLA-allele-positive subsets. Co-occurrence clustering excluded repertoires with fewer than 30,000 or more than 120,000 public chains, plus five with anomalous nucleotide sharing. Imported from immuneACCESS, the table was reduced by TCRdb to in-frame sequences with V and J called. These copies leave out some clones; in studies compared against another copy, an unresolved V gene accounts for under half, and the cause of the remainder is not known. Clone size and V and J calls were adopted from that table, with D and trimming inferred from the DNA. Counted in this sample were approximately 170,000 clones; about 85% of them appeared once. The ten largest clones represent about 4.4% of the sample.

The cohort consisted of fewer than 700 healthy bone marrow donors. At the time of sampling, all cohort members were nominally healthy, though unrecorded immune exposures were likely present. The donor tested CMV seropositive and was one of the 289 seropositive cohort members. Every donor gave a peripheral blood sample, and the peripheral blood mononuclear cells from that sample were used for TCR beta sequencing. The Qiagen DNeasy Blood Extraction Kit was used to extract genomic DNA from the blood cell samples. This clonotype was sampled from a woman aged 45-60 years in good health and CMV-seropositive. Recombination joined TRBV28 with TRBJ1-4; no D gene call is confident. Sequences were obtained from PBMCs. This receptor carries the CDR3 CASSFGRLYEKLFF. The DNA sequence reads TGTGCCAGCAGTTTTGGGAGACTTTATGAAAAACTGTTTTTT.